This T cell receptor beta chain came from a study of blood T cells in healthy people across ages. The germline CDR1 and CDR2 sequences are MDHEN and SYDVKM. Trimming left V 1 base short and J 5 bases short, with 14 bases between. This CDR3 comprises 15 residues. Sample-barcoded 5' priming and a J-beta primer mix drove a second PCR of roughly 6 to 12 cycles. One entry per CDR3 protein, called by TCRdb with MiXCR from the 5' RACE reads. This sample has about 780,000 distinct CDR3 sequences, with under 80% found just once. The receptor's source is a man aged 25 to 40 in good health. Material for sequencing was blood. This chain joins TRBV28 and TRBJ2-5, with D possibly TRBD2 on 6 matching bases. CDR3 in DNA: TGTGCCAGCAGTTTATCCGTGGGGGGAAGTGAGACCCAGTACTTC. Protein product: CASSLSVGGSETQYF.